The 30 T cell receptor beta chains given below trace back to one sample, sequenced in a study of T cells in Graves' hyperthyroidism and ophthalmopathy. Amplification of TCR beta CDR3 regions was performed using RNA transcripts as template. The HTBI set primed first-round TCR CDR3 RT-PCR. A single record per CDR3 protein comes from TCRdb applying MiXCR to the multiplex PCR reads. The sample yields a few hundred thousand distinct CDR3 sequences, approximately 15% seen once. Material for sequencing was blood. The receptors originated from a woman aged 40 to 49 with Graves' ophthalmopathy.

This clonotype showed up just once. The chain uses TRBV2 and TRBJ2-3, with TRBD1 identical over 9 bases. CDR3 size: 18 residues. CDR1 is SNHLY and CDR2 is FYNNEI in the germline V gene. The V segment lost 4 bases and the J segment 0 bases; nucleotides outside the gene matches: 11. Written as DNA, the CDR3 is TGTGCCAGCAGTGTGGGACAGGGCGCCCCTACTAGCACAGATACGCAGTATTTT. It is translated as CASSVGQGAPTSTDTQYF. Using reference TRBV2 and TRBJ2-3 for the parts outside the CDR3, the full variable domain is EPEVTQTPSHQVTQMGQEVILRCVPISNHLYFYWYRQILGQKVEFLVSFYNNEISEKSEIFDDQFSVERPDGSNFTLKIRSTKLEDSAMYFCASSVGQGAPTSTDTQYFGPGTRLTVL.

The table lists this clonotype with a few counts. This chain links TRBV10-3 with TRBJ2-2; D not resolved. CDR1 is ENHRY and CDR2 is SYGVKD in the germline V gene. V was cut by 3 bases and J by 0 bases, with 14 bases left in between. The CDR3 is 17 amino acids. The DNA for the CDR3 is TGTGCCATCAGTGAACGTGCCGGCAGAACGAACACCGGGGAGCTGTTTTTT. Protein: CAISERAGRTNTGELFF.

The chain joins TRBV13 to TRBJ2-1, with D unresolved. The length of the CDR3 is 14 residues. V shed 3 bases and J shed 6 bases, with 12 bases lying between them. Germline values: CDR1 PRHDT, CDR2 FYEKMQ (reference sequence). CDR3 protein: CASSFASVSNEQFF. The CDR3 DNA sequence: TGTGCCAGCAGCTTCGCGAGTGTCTCCAATGAGCAGTTCTTC.

The genes are TRBV7-3 and TRBJ2-3, with 7 bases identical to TRBD1. The CDR3 is 14 amino acids. V was pared by 5 bases and J by 6 bases, with 8 bases of the junction left unmatched. From germline, CDR1 is SGHTA and CDR2 FQGTGA. CDR3 protein: CASSPGQAGDTQYF. Here the CDR3 DNA reads TGTGCCAGCAGCCCCGGACAGGCAGGCGATACGCAGTATTTT. The full variable domain, its missing parts supplied by reference TRBV7-3 and TRBJ2-3, is GAGVSQTPSNKVTEKGKYVELRCDPISGHTALYWYRQSLGQGPEFLIYFQGTGAADDSGLPNDRFFAVRPEGSVSTLKIQRTERGDSAVYLCASSPGQAGDTQYFGPGTRLTVL.

This clonotype came up a few times. The genes are TRBV30 and TRBJ1-5, with no clear D. CDR3 length equals 15 residues. Deletions cut 1 base from V and 4 bases from J, with 14 bases between. Germline loops: CDR1 GTSNPN, CDR2 SVGIG (reference sequence). The CDR3 nucleotides are TGTGCCTGGAGTGCAGGAATAGGGCGAAATCAGCCCCAGCATTTT. As protein: CAWSAGIGRNQPQHF.

As DNA, the CDR3 is TGCAGCGTTGAACACAGGAAAGGGGGTGGCTACACCTTC. Translation: CSVEHRKGGGYTF. V gene TRBV29-1 combines with J gene TRBJ1-2; maybe TRBD1 (6 bases). Germline CDR1 is SQVTM and CDR2 is ANQGSEA. The V gene lost 2 bases and the J gene lost 7 bases, with 14 bases spanning the gap. The CDR3 is 13 residues long.

The rearrangement uses TRBV9 and TRBJ2-3; TRBD2 matches 8 bases. V lost 3 bases and J lost 5; bases outside the gene matches: 8. Germline V lookup: CDR1 SGDLS, CDR2 YYNGEE. CDR3 length equals 15 residues. The DNA for the CDR3 is TGTGCCAGCAGCGCCGGGACTAGGCAGGGAGATACGCAGTATTTT. It specifies CASSAGTRQGDTQYF.

V gene TRBV29-1 combines with J gene TRBJ2-5; 7 bases line up with TRBD1. The length of the CDR3 is 13 residues. The J segment lost 1 base and the V segment lost 7 bases, leaving 6 bases of the junction unmatched. Germline lookup yields CDR1 SQVTM and CDR2 ANQGSEA. CDR3 DNA: TGCAGCGCTAGACAGGGATCCCAAGAGACCCAGTACTTC. This gives the protein CSARQGSQETQYF.

The gene calls are TRBV6-2 or TRBV6-3 and TRBJ2-2, with D unresolved. Germline CDR1 and CDR2: MNHEY and SVGEGT. The CDR3 extends over 16 amino acids. Trimming removed 4 bases at V and 1 base at J, with 13 bases between. This CDR3 reads CASSSPVWQNTGELFF. As DNA, the CDR3 is TGTGCCAGCAGTTCCCCGGTTTGGCAGAACACCGGGGAGCTGTTTTTT.

This chain uses TRBV9 with TRBJ1-1; D call uncertain. Germline-derived CDR1 and CDR2 are SGDLS and YYNGEE. Trimming left V 3 bases short and J 6 bases short, with 12 bases between. This CDR3 spans 13 amino acids. The CDR3 loop reads CASSAQDGAEAFF. The DNA of the CDR3 is TGTGCCAGCAGCGCTCAGGACGGGGCTGAAGCTTTCTTT.

This clonotype was found a few times. This rearrangement joins TRBV5-1 to TRBJ1-2, with a possible D match to TRBD1 (5 bases). Trimming left V 5 bases short and J 2 bases short, with 22 bases between. The CDR3 extends over 17 amino acids. Per germline, CDR1 SGHRS and CDR2 YFSETQ. The CDR3, as DNA: TGCGCCAGCAGACGGAGTGGGGTACAGGCCTCGAACTATGGCTACACCTTC. Translation: CASRRSGVQASNYGYTF.

This clonotype was recorded many times. The V gene is TRBV2, the J gene TRBJ2-7; no reliable D call. V was cut by 6 bases and J by 6 bases, with 9 bases left in between. The CDR3 loop spans 11 amino acids. The V gene's germline CDR1 is SNHLY and CDR2 FYNNEI. CDR3 loop: CASRGRSEQYF. Written as DNA, the CDR3 is TGTGCCAGCAGGGGTCGAAGCGAGCAGTACTTC.

The table lists this clonotype with a few counts. A clone one base away is much larger, so this may be a read error. This rearrangement joins TRBV5-6 to TRBJ1-5; D remains unclear. In germline, CDR1 is SGHDT, CDR2 YYEEEE. Trimming cost V 10 bases and J 0 bases, with 14 bases left between them. The CDR3 extends over 14 amino acids. The CDR3 protein is CACTRRASNQPQHF. CDR3 DNA: TGTGCCTGCACCCGGCGGGCTAGCAATCAGCCCCAGCATTTT.

This clonotype was observed many times. The rearrangement links TRBV12-3 or TRBV12-4 to TRBJ1-1; D ambiguous. V dropped 3 bases and J dropped 8 bases, with 10 bases sitting between them. CDR3 length: 12 residues. CDR3 in DNA: TGTGCCAGCAGTTTCCTGTCTCGCGAAGCTTTCTTT. Residues: CASSFLSREAFF.

This clonotype was observed at least ten times. This sequence joins TRBV3-1 and TRBJ1-1; no definite D call. Between the trimmed V and J ends, which lost 0 bases and 3 bases, there was a span of 11 bases. The CDR3 spans 15 residues. In germline, CDR1 is LGHDT, CDR2 YNNKEL (reference sequence). CDR3 nucleotide sequence: TGTGCCAGCAGCCAAGAGGTGGATGGGGACACTGAAGCTTTCTTT. Its translation is CASSQEVDGDTEAFF.

The chain couples TRBV27 to TRBJ2-1; tentatively, D is TRBD2 (5 bases). In germline, CDR1 is MNHEY, CDR2 SMNVEV (reference sequence). The CDR3 is 14 amino acids. The V and J ends lost 3 bases and 3 bases respectively, with 9 bases between them. The CDR3 region is CASSFPGLYNEQFF. DNA of the CDR3: TGTGCCAGCAGTTTCCCCGGACTCTACAATGAGCAGTTCTTC.

This clonotype has a count of ten or more. The J gene is TRBJ1-1, the V gene TRBV28, with TRBD1 matching over 7 bases. The J segment lost 2 bases and the V segment lost 6 bases, leaving 12 bases of the junction unmatched. CDR1 and CDR2 (germline): MDHEN, SYDVKM. The CDR3 contains 16 residues. CDR3: CASRKTGQPRNTEAFF. CDR3 sequence (DNA): TGTGCCAGCAGGAAGACGGGACAGCCCAGAAACACTGAAGCTTTCTTT.

Only a few counts were recorded for this clonotype. V and J are TRBV12-5 and TRBJ2-3; weak D call: TRBD2 (6 bases). The CDR3 has 17 amino acids. Germline values: CDR1 LGHNT, CDR2 FRNRAP. V was trimmed by 4 bases and J by 4 bases, leaving 21 bases between them. Here the CDR3 reads CASGSNLRGMGADTQYF. The DNA of the CDR3 is TGTGCTAGTGGTTCAAACCTACGGGGGATGGGGGCAGATACGCAGTATTTT.

This clonotype was recorded a few times. This chain uses TRBV13 with TRBJ2-3, with 11 bases aligning to TRBD2. Germline V gene sequence: CDR1 PRHDT, CDR2 FYEKMQ (reference sequence). This CDR3 contains 16 residues. V was pared by 1 base and J by 2 bases, with 2 bases of the junction left unmatched. The CDR3 sequence: CASSLVLAGVTDTQYF. In nucleotides, the CDR3 is TGTGCCAGCAGCTTAGTACTAGCGGGGGTCACAGATACGCAGTATTTT.

This clonotype was detected ten times or more. The chain has TRBV18 and TRBJ1-1; 8 bases are shared with TRBD1. Germline CDR1 reads KGHSH; CDR2 reads LQKENI. CDR3 length equals 13 residues. V shed 2 bases and J 5 bases; nucleotides not matched to a gene: 1. CDR3 DNA sequence: TGTGCCAGCTCACCAAACAGGGGGACTGAAGCTTTCTTT. Residues: CASSPNRGTEAFF. Combining the CDR3 with reference TRBV18 and TRBJ1-1 gives the whole variable domain NAGVMQNPRHLVRRRGQEARLRCSPMKGHSHVYWYRQLPEEGLKFMVYLQKENIIDESGMPKERFSAEFPKEGPSILRIQQVVRGDSAAYFCASSPNRGTEAFFGQGTRLTVV.

This clonotype showed up just a few times. The J gene is TRBJ1-2, the V gene TRBV6-5; D remains ambiguous. The CDR3 sequence is 14 residues long. The germline V gene encodes CDR1 MNHEY and CDR2 SVGAGI. The V and J ends lost 4 bases and 6 bases respectively, with 15 bases between them. As DNA, the CDR3 is TGTGCCAGCAGTTTCAGACCCGGAGGGAATGGCTACACCTTC. This gives the protein CASSFRPGGNGYTF.

In its sample, this clonotype was seen many times. The V and J genes are TRBV6-1 and TRBJ2-2; D is undetermined. V lost 10 bases and J 2 bases, leaving 11 bases between the germline ends. This CDR3 has 13 residues. Germline V gene data show CDR1 as MNHNS and CDR2 as SASEGT. CDR3 loop: CAITGYNTGELFF. CDR3 bases: TGTGCCATCACCGGGTACAACACCGGGGAGCTGTTTTTT.

There are a few counts of this clonotype. This rearrangement joins TRBV15 to TRBJ2-5; TRBD1 might be the D (6 bases). Deletions cut 1 base from V and 2 bases from J, with 8 bases between. The CDR3 extends over 14 amino acids. Germline CDR1 LNHNV, CDR2 YYDKDF (reference sequence). The CDR3 loop reads CATSRVGQQETQYF. As DNA, the CDR3 is TGTGCCACCAGCAGAGTAGGACAGCAAGAGACCCAGTACTTC. The full variable domain, with the rest looked up from reference TRBV15 and TRBJ2-5, is DAMVIQNPRYQVTQFGKPVTLSCSQTLNHNVMYWYQQKSSQAPKLLFHYYDKDFNNEADTPDNFQSRRPNTSFCFLDIRSPGLGDTAMYLCATSRVGQQETQYFGPGTRLLVL.

This clonotype was found many times. This chain uses TRBV20-1 with TRBJ1-2; D not certain. Trimming removed 5 bases from V and 3 bases from J, with 7 bases in between. The CDR3 is 11 amino acids. Germline V gene data show CDR1 as DFQATT and CDR2 as SNEGSKA (reference sequence). The CDR3 bases are TGCAGTGCTGCCCGGGACTATGGCTACACCTTC. The encoded protein is CSAARDYGYTF.

The table lists this clonotype with a count of one. The gene calls are TRBV14 and TRBJ2-6, with D hard to call. In germline, CDR1 is SGHDN, CDR2 FVKESK. The CDR3 covers 13 residues. V was cut by 5 bases and J by 4 bases, with 6 bases left in between. The CDR3 loop is CASSDPGANVLTF. The CDR3 DNA follows: TGTGCCAGCAGCGACCCCGGGGCCAACGTCCTGACTTTC.

The chain joins TRBV7-9 to TRBJ1-1, with D unclear. Trimming cost V 4 bases and J 6 bases, with 12 bases left between them. CDR3 length equals 13 residues. CDR1 SEHNR and CDR2 FQNEAQ come from the germline V gene (reference sequence). DNA of the CDR3: TGTGCCAGCAGCTCCCCCCCTTGGGCTGAAGCTTTCTTT. Its translation: CASSSPPWAEAFF.

The V gene is TRBV29-1, the J gene TRBJ1-1, with 8 bases fitting TRBD1. Trimming at V came to 2 bases and at J to 1 base, leaving 3 bases not matched to a gene. The germline V gene has CDR1 SQVTM and CDR2 ANQGSEA. This CDR3 contains 14 residues. The CDR3 DNA sequence: TGCAGCGTTGAACGGACAGGGAAGAACACTGAAGCTTTCTTT. Translated: CSVERTGKNTEAFF.

This clonotype was seen at least ten times. The chain employs TRBV11-2 and TRBJ2-5; 7 bases map to TRBD2. Germline-derived CDR1 and CDR2 are SGHAT and FQNNGV. CDR3 size: 18 residues. V lost 5 bases, J lost 2 bases, and 17 bases stayed unmatched. The CDR3 spells CASSPPKTLAETQETQYF. Here the CDR3 DNA reads TGTGCCAGCAGCCCCCCCAAGACGCTAGCGGAGACTCAAGAGACCCAGTACTTC.

This clonotype was observed at least ten times. The V gene is TRBV6-2 or TRBV6-3, the J gene TRBJ2-7; D is possibly TRBD2 (5 bases). Germline V gene data show CDR1 as MNHEY and CDR2 as SVGEGT. This CDR3 is 14 amino acids long. The V end lost 2 bases, the J end lost 3 bases, and 11 bases lay between the germline ends. CDR3 DNA sequence: TGTGCCAGCAGTTACGGCGGGTCCTTCTACGAGCAGTACTTC. Translating it yields CASSYGGSFYEQYF.

Only one count was recorded for this clonotype. The chain has TRBV7-9 and TRBJ2-1; 8 bases map to TRBD1. The CDR3 extends over 18 amino acids. Germline V gene data show CDR1 as SEHNR and CDR2 as FQNEAQ (reference sequence). J lost 3 bases, V lost 5 bases, and 15 bases had no gene match. The CDR3 spells CASSPTLTDRGNYNEQFF. In nucleotides, the CDR3 is TGTGCCAGCAGCCCGACCCTCACCGACAGGGGCAACTACAATGAGCAGTTCTTC.